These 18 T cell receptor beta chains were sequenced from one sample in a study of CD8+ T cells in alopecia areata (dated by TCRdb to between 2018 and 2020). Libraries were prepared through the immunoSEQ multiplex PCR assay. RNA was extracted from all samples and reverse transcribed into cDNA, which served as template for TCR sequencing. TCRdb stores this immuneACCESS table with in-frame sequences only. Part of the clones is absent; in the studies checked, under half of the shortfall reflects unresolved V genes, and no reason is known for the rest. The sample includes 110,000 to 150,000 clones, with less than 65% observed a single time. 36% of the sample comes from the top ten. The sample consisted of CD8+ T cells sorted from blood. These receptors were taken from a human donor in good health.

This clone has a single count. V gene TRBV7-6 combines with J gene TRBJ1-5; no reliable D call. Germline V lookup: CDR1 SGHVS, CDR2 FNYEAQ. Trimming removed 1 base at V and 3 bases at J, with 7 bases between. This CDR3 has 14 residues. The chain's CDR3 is CASSLGGDNQPQHF. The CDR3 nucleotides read TGTGCCAGCAGCTTAGGAGGTGACAATCAGCCCCAGCATTTT.

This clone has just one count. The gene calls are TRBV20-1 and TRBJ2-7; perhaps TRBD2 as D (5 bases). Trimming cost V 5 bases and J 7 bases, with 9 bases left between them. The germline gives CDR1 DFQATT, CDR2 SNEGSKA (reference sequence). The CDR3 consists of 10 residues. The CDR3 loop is CSASRGEQYF. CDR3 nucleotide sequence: TGCAGTGCTTCCCGAGGGGAGCAGTACTTC.

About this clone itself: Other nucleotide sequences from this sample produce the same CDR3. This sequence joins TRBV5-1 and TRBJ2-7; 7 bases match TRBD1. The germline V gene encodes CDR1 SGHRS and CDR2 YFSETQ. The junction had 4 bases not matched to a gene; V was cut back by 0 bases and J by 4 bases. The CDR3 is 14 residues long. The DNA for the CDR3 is TGCGCCAGCAGCTTGGGGACAGGAACTTACGAGCAGTACTTC. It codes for CASSLGTGTYEQYF.

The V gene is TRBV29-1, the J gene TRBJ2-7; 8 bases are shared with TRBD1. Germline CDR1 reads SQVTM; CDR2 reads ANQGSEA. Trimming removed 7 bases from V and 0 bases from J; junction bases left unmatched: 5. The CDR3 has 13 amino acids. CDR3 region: CSAMTGASYEQYF. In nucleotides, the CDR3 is TGCAGCGCCATGACAGGGGCCTCCTACGAGCAGTACTTC.

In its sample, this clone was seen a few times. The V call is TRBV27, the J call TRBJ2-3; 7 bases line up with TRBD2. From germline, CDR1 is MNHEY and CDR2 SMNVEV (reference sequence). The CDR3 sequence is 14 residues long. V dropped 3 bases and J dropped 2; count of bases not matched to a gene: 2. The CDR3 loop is CASSLTSPTDTQYF. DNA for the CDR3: TGTGCCAGCAGTTTGACTAGCCCCACAGATACGCAGTATTTT.

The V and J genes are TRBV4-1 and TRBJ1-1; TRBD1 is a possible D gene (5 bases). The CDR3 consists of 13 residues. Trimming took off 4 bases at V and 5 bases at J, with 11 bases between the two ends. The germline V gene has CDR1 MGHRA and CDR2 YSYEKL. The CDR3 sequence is CASSLGAVTEAFF. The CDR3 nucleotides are TGCGCCAGCAGCCTCGGGGCTGTAACTGAAGCTTTCTTT.

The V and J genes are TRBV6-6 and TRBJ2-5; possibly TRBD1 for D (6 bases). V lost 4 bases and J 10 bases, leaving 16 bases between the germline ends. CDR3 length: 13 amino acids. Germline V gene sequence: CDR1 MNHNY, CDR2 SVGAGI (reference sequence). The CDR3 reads CASSWPGEGDQYF. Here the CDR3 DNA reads TGTGCCAGCAGTTGGCCGGGCGAGGGGGACCAGTACTTC.

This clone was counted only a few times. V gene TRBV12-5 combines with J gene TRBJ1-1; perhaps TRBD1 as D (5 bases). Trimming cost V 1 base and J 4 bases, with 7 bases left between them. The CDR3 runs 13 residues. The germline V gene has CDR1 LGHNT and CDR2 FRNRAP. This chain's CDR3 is CASGLAGITEAFF. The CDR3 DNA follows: TGTGCTAGTGGTTTGGCAGGGATCACTGAAGCTTTCTTT.

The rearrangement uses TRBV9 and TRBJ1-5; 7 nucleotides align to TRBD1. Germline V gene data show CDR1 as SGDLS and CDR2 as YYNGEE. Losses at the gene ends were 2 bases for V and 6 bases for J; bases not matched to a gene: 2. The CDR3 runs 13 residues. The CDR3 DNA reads TGTGCCAGCAGCGTTGGGACAGCTCAGCCCCAGCATTTT. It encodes CASSVGTAQPQHF.

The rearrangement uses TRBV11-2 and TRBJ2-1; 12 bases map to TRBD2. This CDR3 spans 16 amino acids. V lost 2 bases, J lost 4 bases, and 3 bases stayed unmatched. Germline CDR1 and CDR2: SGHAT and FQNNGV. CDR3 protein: CASSLLLAGGYNEQFF. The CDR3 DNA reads TGTGCCAGCAGCTTACTACTAGCGGGAGGATACAATGAGCAGTTCTTC.

The DNA of the CDR3 is TGTGCCAGCAGTTTATACAATTCACCCCTCCACTTT. Protein product: CASSLYNSPLHF. The gene calls are TRBV28 and TRBJ1-6; no firm D call. This CDR3 spans 12 amino acids. V lost 1 base and J lost 7, with 2 bases in between. CDR1 MDHEN and CDR2 SYDVKM come from the germline V gene.

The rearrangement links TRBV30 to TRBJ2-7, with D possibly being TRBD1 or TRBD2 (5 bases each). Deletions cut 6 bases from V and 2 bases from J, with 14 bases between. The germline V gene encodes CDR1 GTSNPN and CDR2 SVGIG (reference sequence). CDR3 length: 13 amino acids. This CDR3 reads CACGTVGAYEQYF. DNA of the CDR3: TGTGCCTGTGGAACCGTGGGGGCCTACGAGCAGTACTTC. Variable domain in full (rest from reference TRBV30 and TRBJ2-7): SQTIHQWPATLVQPVGSPLSLECTVEGTSNPNLYWYRQAAGRGLQLLFYSVGIGQISSEVPQNLSASRPQDRQFILSSKKLLLSDSGFYLCACGTVGAYEQYFGPGTRLTVT.

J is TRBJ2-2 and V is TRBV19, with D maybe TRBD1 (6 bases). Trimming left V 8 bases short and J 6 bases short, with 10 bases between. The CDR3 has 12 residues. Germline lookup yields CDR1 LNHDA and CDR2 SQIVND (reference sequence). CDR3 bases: TGTGCCAGTGTCCCAGGGGCCGGGGAGCTGTTTTTT. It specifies CASVPGAGELFF.

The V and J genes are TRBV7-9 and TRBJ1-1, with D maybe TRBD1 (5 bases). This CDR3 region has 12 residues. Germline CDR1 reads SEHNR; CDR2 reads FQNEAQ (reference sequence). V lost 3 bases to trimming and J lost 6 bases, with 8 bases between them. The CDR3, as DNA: TGTGCCAGCAGCTTGGGGGGACCTGAAGCTTTCTTT. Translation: CASSLGGPEAFF.

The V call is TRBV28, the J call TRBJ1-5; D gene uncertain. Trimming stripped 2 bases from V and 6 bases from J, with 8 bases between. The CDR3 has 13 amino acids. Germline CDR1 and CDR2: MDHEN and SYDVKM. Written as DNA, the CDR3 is TGTGCCAGCAGTTTACGCGGGAGTCAGCCCCAGCATTTT. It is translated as CASSLRGSQPQHF.

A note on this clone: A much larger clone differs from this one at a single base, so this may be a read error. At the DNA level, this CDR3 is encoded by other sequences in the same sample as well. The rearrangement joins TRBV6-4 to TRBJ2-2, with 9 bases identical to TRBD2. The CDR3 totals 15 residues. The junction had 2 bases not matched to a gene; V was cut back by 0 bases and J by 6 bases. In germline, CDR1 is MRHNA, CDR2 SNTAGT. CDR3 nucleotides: TGTGCCAGCAGTGACTCGGCGGGAGGGCCCGGGGAGCTGTTTTTT. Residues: CASSDSAGGPGELFF.

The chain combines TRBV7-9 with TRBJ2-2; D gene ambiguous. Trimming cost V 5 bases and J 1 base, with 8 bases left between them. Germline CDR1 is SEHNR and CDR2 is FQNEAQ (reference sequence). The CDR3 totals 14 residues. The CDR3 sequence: CASSGLRNTGELFF. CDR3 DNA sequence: TGTGCCAGCAGCGGATTAAGGAACACCGGGGAGCTGTTTTTT.

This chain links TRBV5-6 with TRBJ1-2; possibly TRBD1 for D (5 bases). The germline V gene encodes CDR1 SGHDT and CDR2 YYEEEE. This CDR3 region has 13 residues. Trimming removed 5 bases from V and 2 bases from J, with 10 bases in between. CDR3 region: CASREGANYGYTF. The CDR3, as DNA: TGTGCCAGCAGGGAAGGGGCGAACTATGGCTACACCTTC.